The clone carrying this T cell receptor beta chain was observed a few times. Trimming cost V 0 bases and J 2 bases; bases outside gene matches: 0. Germline CDR1 and CDR2: MNHNY and SVGAGI (reference sequence). CDR3 length: 15 amino acids. Per the authors' pipeline: Amplification with reference gene primers provided the estimates of nucleated cell counts. TCRdb keeps only in-frame clones here, not all; method: immunoSEQ multiplex PCR. That table is the source of V, J and clone size, and D and trimming were worked out from the DNA. The sample yields about 210,000 clones, approximately 78% seen once. The data derive from a study of blood T cell repertoires in COVID-19. In the study overall: The United States, Italy and Spain supplied acute and convalescent COVID-19 samples.

Seattle cases were enrolled at active infection and followed longitudinally. The chain employs TRBV6-6 and TRBJ2-1; TRBD2 agrees at 8 bases. The sequenced sample was peripheral blood. The receptor comes from a woman in her seventies with COVID-19, enrolled during active disease. This CDR3 reads CASSYSSGTYNEQFF. In nucleotides, the CDR3 is TGTGCCAGCAGTTACTCTAGCGGGACCTACAATGAGCAGTTCTTC.